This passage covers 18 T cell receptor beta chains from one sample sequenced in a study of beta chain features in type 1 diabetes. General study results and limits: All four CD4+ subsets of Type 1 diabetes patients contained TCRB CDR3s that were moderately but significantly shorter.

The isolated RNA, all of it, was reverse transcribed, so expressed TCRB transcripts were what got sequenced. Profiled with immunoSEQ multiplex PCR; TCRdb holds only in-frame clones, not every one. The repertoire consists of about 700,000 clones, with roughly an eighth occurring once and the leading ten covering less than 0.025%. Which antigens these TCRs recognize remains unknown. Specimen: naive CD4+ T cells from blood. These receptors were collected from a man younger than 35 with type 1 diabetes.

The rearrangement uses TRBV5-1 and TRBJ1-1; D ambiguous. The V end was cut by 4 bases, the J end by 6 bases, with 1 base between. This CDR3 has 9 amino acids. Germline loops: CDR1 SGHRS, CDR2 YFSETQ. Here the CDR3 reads CASSPEAFF. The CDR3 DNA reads TGCGCCAGCAGCCCTGAAGCTTTCTTT. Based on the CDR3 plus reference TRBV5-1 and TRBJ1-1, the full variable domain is KAGVTQTPRYLIKTRGQQVTLSCSPISGHRSVSWYQQTPGQGLQFLFEYFSETQRNKGNFPGRFSGRQFSNSRSEMNVSTLELGDSALYLCASSPEAFFGQGTRLTVV.

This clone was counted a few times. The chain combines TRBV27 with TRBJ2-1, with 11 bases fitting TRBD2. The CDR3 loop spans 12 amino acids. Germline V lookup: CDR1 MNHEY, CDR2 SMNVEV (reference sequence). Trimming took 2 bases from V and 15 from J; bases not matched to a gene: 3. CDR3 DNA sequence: TGTGCCAGCAGTTTAACTAGCGGGGGTCCGTTCTTC. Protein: CASSLTSGGPFF.

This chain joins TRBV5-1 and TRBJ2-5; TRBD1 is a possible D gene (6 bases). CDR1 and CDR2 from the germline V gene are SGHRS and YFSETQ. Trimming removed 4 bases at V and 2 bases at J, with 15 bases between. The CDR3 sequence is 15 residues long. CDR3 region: CASSPRWTAQETQYF. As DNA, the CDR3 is TGCGCCAGCAGCCCTCGATGGACAGCTCAAGAGACCCAGTACTTC.

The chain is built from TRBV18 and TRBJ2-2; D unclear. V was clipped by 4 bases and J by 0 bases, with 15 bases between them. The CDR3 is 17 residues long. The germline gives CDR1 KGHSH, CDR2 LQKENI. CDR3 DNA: TGTGCCAGCTCACTTATGACAAGCACTACGAACACCGGGGAGCTGTTTTTT. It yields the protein CASSLMTSTTNTGELFF.

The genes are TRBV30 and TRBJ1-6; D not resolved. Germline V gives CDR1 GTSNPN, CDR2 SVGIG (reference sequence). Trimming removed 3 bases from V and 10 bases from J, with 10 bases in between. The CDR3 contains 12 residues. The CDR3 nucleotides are TGTGCCTGGAGGTCGGGGAACTCACCCCTCCACTTT. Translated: CAWRSGNSPLHF.

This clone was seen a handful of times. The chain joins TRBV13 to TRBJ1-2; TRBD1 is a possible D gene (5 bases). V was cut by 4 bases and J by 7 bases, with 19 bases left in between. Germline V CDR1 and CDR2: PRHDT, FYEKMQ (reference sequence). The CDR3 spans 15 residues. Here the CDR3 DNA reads TGTGCCAGCAGCTCAGGACGGCCGGCCGGGGGTGGCTACACCTTC. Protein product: CASSSGRPAGGGYTF.

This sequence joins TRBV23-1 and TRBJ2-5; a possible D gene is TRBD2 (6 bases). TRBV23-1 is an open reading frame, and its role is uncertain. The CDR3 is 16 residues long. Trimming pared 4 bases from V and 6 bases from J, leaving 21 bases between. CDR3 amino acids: CASSPNLGGVGQTQYF. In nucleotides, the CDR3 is TGCGCCAGCAGTCCTAATCTCGGGGGTGTGGGGCAGACCCAGTACTTC.

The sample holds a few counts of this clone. CDR3 region: CASRGVSVNTGELFF. The CDR3 DNA sequence: TGTGCCAGCAGGGGTGTAAGCGTGAACACCGGGGAGCTGTTTTTT. This sequence joins TRBV6-1 and TRBJ2-2; D uncertain. CDR1 and CDR2 from the germline V gene are MNHNS and SASEGT. This CDR3 comprises 15 residues. V was clipped by 6 bases and J by 1 base, with 12 bases between them.

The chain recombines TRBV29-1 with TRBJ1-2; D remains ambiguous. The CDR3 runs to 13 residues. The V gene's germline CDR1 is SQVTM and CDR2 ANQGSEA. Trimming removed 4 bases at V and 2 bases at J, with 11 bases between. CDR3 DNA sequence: TGCAGCGTTGGTTCCGGAAAAAACTATGGCTACACCTTC. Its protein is CSVGSGKNYGYTF.

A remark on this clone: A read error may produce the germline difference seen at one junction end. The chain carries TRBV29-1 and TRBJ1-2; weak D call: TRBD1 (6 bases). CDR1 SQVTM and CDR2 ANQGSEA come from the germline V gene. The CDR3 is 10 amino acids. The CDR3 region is CSAEQGGYTF. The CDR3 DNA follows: TGCAGCGCTGAACAGGGTGGCTACACCTTC.

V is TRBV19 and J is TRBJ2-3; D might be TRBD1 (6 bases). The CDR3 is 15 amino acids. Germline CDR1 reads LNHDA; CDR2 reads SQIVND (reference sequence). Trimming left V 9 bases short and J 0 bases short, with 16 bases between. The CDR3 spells CASTVGDTSTDTQYF. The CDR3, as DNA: TGTGCCAGCACTGTCGGGGACACTAGCACAGATACGCAGTATTTT.

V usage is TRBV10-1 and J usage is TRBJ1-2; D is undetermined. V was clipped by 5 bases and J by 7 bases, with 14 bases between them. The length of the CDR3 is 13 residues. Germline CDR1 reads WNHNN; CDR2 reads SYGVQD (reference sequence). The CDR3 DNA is TGCGCCAGCAGTTCGGCACTCACGGGTGGCTACACCTTC. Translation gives CASSSALTGGYTF.

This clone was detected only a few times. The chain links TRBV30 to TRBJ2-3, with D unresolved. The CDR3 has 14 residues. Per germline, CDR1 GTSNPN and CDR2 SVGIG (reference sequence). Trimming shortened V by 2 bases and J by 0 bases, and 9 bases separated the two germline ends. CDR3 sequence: CAWSFGGSTDTQYF. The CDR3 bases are TGTGCCTGGAGTTTTGGCGGTAGCACAGATACGCAGTATTTT.

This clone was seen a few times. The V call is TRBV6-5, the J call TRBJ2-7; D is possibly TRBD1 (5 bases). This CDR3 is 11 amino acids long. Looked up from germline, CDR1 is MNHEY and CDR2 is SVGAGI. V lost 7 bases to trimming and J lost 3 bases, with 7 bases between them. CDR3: CASIQDYEQYF. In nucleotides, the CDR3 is TGTGCCAGCATACAGGACTACGAGCAGTACTTC.

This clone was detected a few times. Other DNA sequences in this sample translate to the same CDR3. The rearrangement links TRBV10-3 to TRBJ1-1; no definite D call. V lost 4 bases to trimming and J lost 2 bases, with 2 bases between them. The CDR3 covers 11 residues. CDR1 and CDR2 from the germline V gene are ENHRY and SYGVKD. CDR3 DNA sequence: TGTGCCATCAGTGGTAACACTGAAGCTTTCTTT. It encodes CAISGNTEAFF.

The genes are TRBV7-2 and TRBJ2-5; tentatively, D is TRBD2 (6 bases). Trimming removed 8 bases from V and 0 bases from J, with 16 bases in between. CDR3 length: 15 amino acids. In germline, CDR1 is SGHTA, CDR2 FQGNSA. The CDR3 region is CASCLVGGDQETQYF. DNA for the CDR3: TGTGCCAGCTGCCTCGTCGGCGGGGACCAAGAGACCCAGTACTTC.

For the CDR3, the DNA is TGTGCCAGCAGCTTAGAACTGTCGGACTATGGCTACACCTTC. Protein sequence: CASSLELSDYGYTF. The rearrangement links TRBV7-9 to TRBJ1-2; no clear D gene. Germline V lookup: CDR1 SEHNR, CDR2 FQNEAQ (reference sequence). The CDR3 spans 14 residues. Trimming shortened V by 1 base and J by 3 bases, and 9 bases separated the two germline ends.

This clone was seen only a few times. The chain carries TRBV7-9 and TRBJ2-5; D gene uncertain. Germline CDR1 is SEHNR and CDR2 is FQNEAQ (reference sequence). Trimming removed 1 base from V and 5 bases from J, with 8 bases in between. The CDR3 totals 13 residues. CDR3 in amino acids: CASSLEAPETQYF. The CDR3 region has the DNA TGTGCCAGCAGCTTAGAGGCGCCCGAGACCCAGTACTTC.